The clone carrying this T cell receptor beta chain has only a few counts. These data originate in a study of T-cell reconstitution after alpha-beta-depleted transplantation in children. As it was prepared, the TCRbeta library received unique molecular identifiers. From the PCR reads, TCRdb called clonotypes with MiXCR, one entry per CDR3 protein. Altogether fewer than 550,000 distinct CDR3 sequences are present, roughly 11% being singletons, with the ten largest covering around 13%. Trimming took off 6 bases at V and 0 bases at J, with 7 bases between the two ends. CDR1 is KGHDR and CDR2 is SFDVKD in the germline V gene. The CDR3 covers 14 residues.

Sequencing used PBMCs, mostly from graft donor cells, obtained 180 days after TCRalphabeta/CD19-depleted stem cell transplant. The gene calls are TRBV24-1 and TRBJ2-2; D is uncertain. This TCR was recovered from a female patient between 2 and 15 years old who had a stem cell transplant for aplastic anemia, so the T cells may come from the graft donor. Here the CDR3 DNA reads TGTGCCACCAGTTTTGCACCGAACACCGGGGAGCTGTTTTTT. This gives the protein CATSFAPNTGELFF.